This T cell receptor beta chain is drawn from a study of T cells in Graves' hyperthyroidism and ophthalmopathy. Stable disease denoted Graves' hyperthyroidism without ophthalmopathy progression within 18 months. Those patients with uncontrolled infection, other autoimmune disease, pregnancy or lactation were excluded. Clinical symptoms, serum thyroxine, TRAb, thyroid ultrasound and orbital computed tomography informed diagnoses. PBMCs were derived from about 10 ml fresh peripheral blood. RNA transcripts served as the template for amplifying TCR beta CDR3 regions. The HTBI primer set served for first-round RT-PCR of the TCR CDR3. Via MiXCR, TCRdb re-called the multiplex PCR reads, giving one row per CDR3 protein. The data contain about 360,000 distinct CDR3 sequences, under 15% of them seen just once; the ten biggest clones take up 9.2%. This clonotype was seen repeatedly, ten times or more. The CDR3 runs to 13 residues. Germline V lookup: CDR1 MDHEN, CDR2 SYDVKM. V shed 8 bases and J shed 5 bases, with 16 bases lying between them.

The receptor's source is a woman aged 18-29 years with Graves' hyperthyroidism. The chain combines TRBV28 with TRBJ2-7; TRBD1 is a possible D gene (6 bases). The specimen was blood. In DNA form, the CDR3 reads TGTGCCAGCCATTACAGGGATCGAAACGAGCAGTACTTC. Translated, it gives CASHYRDRNEQYF. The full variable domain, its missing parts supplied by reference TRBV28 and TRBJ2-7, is DVKVTQSSRYLVKRTGEKVFLECVQDMDHENMFWYRQDPGLGLRLIYFSYDVKMKEKGDIPEGYSVSREKKERFSLILESASTNQTSMYLCASHYRDRNEQYFGPGTRLTVT.